The 5 T cell receptor beta chains below come from one sample, sequenced in a study of CD8+ T cells in alopecia areata. It was cDNA, reverse transcribed from extracted RNA, that served as the sequencing template. TCRdb keeps only in-frame clones here, not all; method: immunoSEQ multiplex PCR. The sample is made up of 290,000 or so clones, none counted only once. CD4, CD8alpha, NKG2D, NKG2ACE and other markers were used to sort pooled cutaneous lymph node cells. The sequenced sample consisted of CD4+ T cells sorted from a lymph node. These receptors all stem from a C3H/HeJ mouse with alopecia areata. The strain is characterized by the MHC haplotype H2-k.

A note on this clone: The genes and germline here are from mouse. The CDR3 extends 4 residues past the end of the read, so its final part is completed from the germline J gene. V is TRBV1 and J is TRBJ1-2, with a tentative D call TRBD1 (6 bases). Germline CDR1 is NSQYPW and CDR2 is LRSPGD (reference sequence). The CDR3 spans 13 residues. The V end was cut by 8 bases, the J end by 0 bases, with 10 bases between. Partial CDR3 DNA: TGCACCTGCTCGGGACACTCAAACTCC. Protein product: CTCSGHSNS. The CDR3, in full, reads CTCSGHSNSDYTF. Together with reference TRBV1 and TRBJ1-2, the CDR3 gives the full variable domain: VTLLEQNPRWRLVPRGQAVNLRCILKNSQYPWMSWYQQDLQKQLQWLFTLRSPGDKEVKSLPGADYLATRVTDTELRLQVANMSQGRTLYCTCSGHSNSDYTFGSGTRLLVI.

This clone was seen a few times. Gene names and germline match the mouse. The CDR3: CASSQDGGHYEQYF. Incomplete CDR3 DNA: TGTGCCAGCAGCCAAGATGGGGGGCACTAT. The chain employs TRBV5 and TRBJ2-7; tentatively, D is TRBD2 (7 bases). The observed sequence ends 4 residues before the CDR3 terminus, with the missing tail filled in from the germline J gene. There are 14 residues in the CDR3. Germline assignment: CDR1 LGHNA and CDR2 YNLKQL (reference sequence). Trimming pared 0 bases from V and 3 bases from J, leaving 9 bases between.

Worth noting for this clone: The gene names given are mouse names. With the read ending 4 residues before the CDR3 end, the germline J gene is used to fill in that end. This rearrangement joins TRBV13-2 to TRBJ2-3, with D uncertain. V lost 1 base and J 2 bases, leaving 8 bases between the germline ends. The CDR3 is 14 amino acids. The germline V gene has CDR1 NNHNN and CDR2 SYGAGS (reference sequence). CDR3 DNA, as far as it was read: TGTGCCAGCGGTGATCGACAAGATGCAGAA. It codes for CASGDRQDAE. The CDR3 in its entirety is CASGDRQDAETLYF.

This clone was picked up a small number of times. Genes and germline are mouse. From the germline J gene comes the end of the CDR3, since the read stops 4 residues before it. This chain connects TRBV5 to TRBJ2-7; 8 bases are a match to TRBD2. CDR1 is LGHNA and CDR2 is YNLKQL in the germline V gene (reference sequence). The CDR3 is made up of 14 amino acids. The CDR3 reads CASSQDPWGDEQYF. Partial CDR3 DNA: TGTGCCAGCAGCCAAGATCCCTGGGGGGAT.

Comments on this clone: Genes and germline are mouse. The CDR3 extends 4 residues past the end of the read, so its final part is completed from the germline J gene. Within the sample, other DNA sequences also encode this same CDR3. The chain carries TRBV31 and TRBJ2-7, with TRBD2 matching 8 bases. Germline CDR1 GKSSPN, CDR2 SITVG. The CDR3 loop spans 13 amino acids. The sequenced CDR3 bases are TGTGCCTGGAGTCTATCTGGGGGGTAT. This encodes CAWSLSGGY. The whole CDR3 sequence reads CAWSLSGGYEQYF.